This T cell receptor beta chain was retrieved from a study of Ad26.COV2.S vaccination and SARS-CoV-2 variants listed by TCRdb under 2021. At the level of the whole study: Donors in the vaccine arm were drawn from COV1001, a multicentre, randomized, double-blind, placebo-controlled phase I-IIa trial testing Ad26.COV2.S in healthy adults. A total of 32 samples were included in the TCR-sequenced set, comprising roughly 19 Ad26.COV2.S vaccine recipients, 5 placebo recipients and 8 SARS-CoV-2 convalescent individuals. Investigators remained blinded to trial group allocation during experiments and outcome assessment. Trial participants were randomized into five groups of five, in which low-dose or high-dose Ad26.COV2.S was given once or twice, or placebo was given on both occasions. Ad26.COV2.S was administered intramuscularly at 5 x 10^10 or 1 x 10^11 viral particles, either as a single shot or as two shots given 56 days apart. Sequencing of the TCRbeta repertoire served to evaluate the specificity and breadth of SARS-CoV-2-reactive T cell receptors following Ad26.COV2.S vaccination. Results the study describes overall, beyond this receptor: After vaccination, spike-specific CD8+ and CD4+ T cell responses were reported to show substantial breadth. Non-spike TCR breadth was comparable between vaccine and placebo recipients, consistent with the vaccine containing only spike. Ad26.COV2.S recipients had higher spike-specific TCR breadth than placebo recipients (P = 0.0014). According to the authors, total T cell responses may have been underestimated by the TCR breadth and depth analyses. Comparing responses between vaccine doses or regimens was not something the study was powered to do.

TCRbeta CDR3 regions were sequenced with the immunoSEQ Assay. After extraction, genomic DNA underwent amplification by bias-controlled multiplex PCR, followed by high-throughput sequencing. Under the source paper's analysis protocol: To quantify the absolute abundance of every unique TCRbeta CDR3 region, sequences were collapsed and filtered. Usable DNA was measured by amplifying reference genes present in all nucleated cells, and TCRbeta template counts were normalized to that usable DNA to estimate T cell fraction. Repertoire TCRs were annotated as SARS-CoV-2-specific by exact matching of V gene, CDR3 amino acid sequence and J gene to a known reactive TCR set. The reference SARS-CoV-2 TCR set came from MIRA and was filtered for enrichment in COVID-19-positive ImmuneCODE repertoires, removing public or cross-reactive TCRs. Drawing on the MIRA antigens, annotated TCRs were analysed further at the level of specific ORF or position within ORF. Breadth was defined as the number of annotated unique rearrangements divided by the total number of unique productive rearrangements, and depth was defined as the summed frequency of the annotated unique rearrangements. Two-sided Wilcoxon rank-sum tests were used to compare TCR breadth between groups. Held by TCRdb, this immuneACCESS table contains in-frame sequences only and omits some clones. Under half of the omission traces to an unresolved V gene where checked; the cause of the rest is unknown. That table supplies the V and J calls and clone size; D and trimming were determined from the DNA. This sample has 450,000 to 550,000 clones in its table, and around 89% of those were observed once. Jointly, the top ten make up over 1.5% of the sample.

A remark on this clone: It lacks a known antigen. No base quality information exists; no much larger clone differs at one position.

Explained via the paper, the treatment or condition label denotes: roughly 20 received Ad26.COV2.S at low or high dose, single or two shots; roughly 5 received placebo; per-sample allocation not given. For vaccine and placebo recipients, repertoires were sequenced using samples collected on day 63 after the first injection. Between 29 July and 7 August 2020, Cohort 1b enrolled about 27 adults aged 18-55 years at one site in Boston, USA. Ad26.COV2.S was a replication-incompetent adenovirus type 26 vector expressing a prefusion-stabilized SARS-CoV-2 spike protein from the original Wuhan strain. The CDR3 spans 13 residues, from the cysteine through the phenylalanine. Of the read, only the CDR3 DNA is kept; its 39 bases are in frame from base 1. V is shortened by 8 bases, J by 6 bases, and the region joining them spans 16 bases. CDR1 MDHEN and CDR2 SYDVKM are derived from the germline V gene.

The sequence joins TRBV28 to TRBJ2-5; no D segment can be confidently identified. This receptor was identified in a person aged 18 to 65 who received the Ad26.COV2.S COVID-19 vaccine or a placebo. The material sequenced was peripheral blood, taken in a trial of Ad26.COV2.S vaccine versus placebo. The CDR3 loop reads CASAGPLLKTQYF. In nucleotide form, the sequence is TGTGCCAGCGCCGGCCCATTACTAAAGACCCAGTACTTC.